A single sample is the source of the 29 T cell receptor beta chains below, sequenced in a study of blood T cell repertoires in COVID-19. Data came from immunoSEQ multiplex PCR; TCRdb stores just in-frame clones and leaves some out. The repertoire holds around 400,000 clones, with about 88% as singletons. The sample was PBMCs or T cells enriched from blood (not recorded which). The receptors were sampled from a woman younger than 35 who had been exposed to COVID-19.

The CDR3 loop reads CASSRSLQANTGELFF. Here the CDR3 DNA reads TGTGCCAGCAGCAGATCTCTCCAAGCGAACACCGGGGAGCTGTTTTTT. The chain joins TRBV25-1 to TRBJ2-2; D uncertain. This CDR3 spans 16 amino acids. CDR1 is MGHDK, CDR2 SYGVNS, per germline. V dropped 6 bases and J dropped 0 bases, with 14 bases sitting between them.

V is TRBV28 and J is TRBJ1-6; D gene ambiguous. This CDR3 comprises 14 residues. V was clipped by 3 bases and J by 6 bases, with 9 bases between them. From germline, CDR1 is MDHEN and CDR2 SYDVKM. The CDR3 DNA follows: TGTGCCAGCAGTTTCGTACAGTTTAATTCACCCCTCCACTTT. Translation gives CASSFVQFNSPLHF.

This chain links TRBV28 with TRBJ1-4, with D perhaps matching TRBD1 (6 bases). The CDR3 runs 14 residues. The V gene lost 2 bases and the J gene lost 8 bases, with 12 bases spanning the gap. Looked up from germline, CDR1 is MDHEN and CDR2 is SYDVKM. CDR3 sequence (DNA): TGTGCCAGCAGTTTAGGCAGGGGCCAAGAAAAACTGTTTTTT. This encodes CASSLGRGQEKLFF.

The chain couples TRBV7-8 to TRBJ2-2, with 8 bases lining up with TRBD2. The CDR3 is 17 residues long. V lost 0 bases and J lost 6; bases outside the gene matches: 9. The germline CDR1 and CDR2 sequences are SGHVS and FQNEAQ. CDR3 coding DNA: TGTGCCAGCAGCTTAGCGCTCGCCCGCGGGAGGCCCGGGGAGCTGTTTTTT. It codes for CASSLALARGRPGELFF.

The CDR3 coding sequence is TGCAGCGTTTTAAGAAGCGGTTATAACACCGGGGAGCTGTTTTTT. Translating it yields CSVLRSGYNTGELFF. The chain links TRBV29-1 to TRBJ2-2, with D possibly matching TRBD2 (5 bases). Germline V gene sequence: CDR1 SQVTM, CDR2 ANQGSEA. Trimming removed 5 bases from V and 2 bases from J, with 15 bases in between. This CDR3 spans 15 amino acids.

V is TRBV18 and J is TRBJ2-3, with TRBD1 matching 7 bases. This CDR3 has 16 amino acids. Germline lookup yields CDR1 KGHSH and CDR2 LQKENI. V dropped 6 bases and J dropped 2; count of bases not matched to a gene: 11. CDR3 nucleotides: TGTGCCAGCTCCCTAAGGTCCGGACAGGTCACAGATACGCAGTATTTT. It is translated as CASSLRSGQVTDTQYF.

V gene TRBV28 combines with J gene TRBJ1-2; D call uncertain. Trimming took off 6 bases at V and 10 bases at J, with 15 bases between the two ends. The CDR3 loop spans 12 amino acids. Germline CDR1 and CDR2: MDHEN and SYDVKM. This CDR3 is CASRLAGNDYTF. The DNA for the CDR3 is TGTGCCAGCAGGCTGGCGGGAAATGACTACACCTTC.

V gene TRBV16 combines with J gene TRBJ1-5; D unclear. This CDR3 region has 15 residues. Per the germline V gene, CDR1 is KGHSY and CDR2 is FQNENV. Trimming shortened V by 0 bases and J by 2 bases, and 8 bases separated the two germline ends. The CDR3 sequence: CASSQSSQRNQPQHF. CDR3 sequence (DNA): TGTGCCAGCAGCCAATCGTCACAGCGCAATCAGCCCCAGCATTTT.

The V call is TRBV13, the J call TRBJ2-3; 8 bases align to TRBD1. The CDR3 has 16 residues. V shed 1 base, J shed 5 bases, and the junction held 8 bases outside the gene matches. Germline assignment: CDR1 PRHDT and CDR2 FYEKMQ (reference sequence). CDR3 bases: TGTGCCAGCAGCTTAGAAAGGCAGGGGGCAAAAGATACGCAGTATTTT. Residues: CASSLERQGAKDTQYF.

J is TRBJ2-1 and V is TRBV7-6; possible D gene TRBD1, 5 bases. V shed 0 bases and J shed 8 bases, with 11 bases lying between them. Germline V gives CDR1 SGHVS, CDR2 FNYEAQ. The CDR3 runs 14 residues. CDR3 nucleotide sequence: TGTGCCAGCAGCTTAGCGCTTAGGGGCGATGAGCAGTTCTTC. Encoded protein: CASSLALRGDEQFF. Full variable domain (remainder filled in from reference TRBV7-6 and TRBJ2-1): GAGVSQSPRYKVTKRGQDVALRCDPISGHVSLYWYRQALGQGPEFLTYFNYEAQQDKSGLPNDRFSAERPEGSISTLTIQRTEQRDSAMYRCASSLALRGDEQFFGPGTRLTVL.

This chain connects TRBV18 to TRBJ1-3; D unresolved. Trimming left V 6 bases short and J 3 bases short, with 21 bases between. CDR1 and CDR2 (germline): KGHSH, LQKENI. The CDR3 is 17 amino acids. CDR3 in amino acids: CASSPPEGSRFGNTIYF. The CDR3 nucleotides read TGTGCCAGCTCCCCCCCAGAGGGCTCGCGGTTTGGAAACACCATATATTTT.

The gene calls are TRBV9 and TRBJ2-1; 9 bases are shared with TRBD2. V lost 3 bases to trimming and J lost 7 bases; unmatched junction nucleotides: 8. CDR1 and CDR2 from the germline V gene are SGDLS and YYNGEE. The CDR3 covers 15 residues. The DNA of the CDR3 is TGTGCCAGCAGCGGGCGGGGACTAGCCACAAATGAGCAGTTCTTC. Protein product: CASSGRGLATNEQFF.

About this clone: A read error is possible here, since a much larger clone lies one base away. The sample has other DNA sequences that encode this CDR3 too. J is TRBJ2-3 and V is TRBV7-2; TRBD1 might be the D (6 bases). The ends were cut back, 2 bases at V and 3 bases at J, with 6 bases in the middle. Germline values: CDR1 SGHTA, CDR2 FQGNSA. CDR3 length equals 13 residues. Here the CDR3 DNA reads TGTGCCAGCAGCTTACAGGGGACAGATACGCAGTATTTT. Amino acids: CASSLQGTDTQYF.

This rearrangement joins TRBV2 to TRBJ2-7; 9 positions agree with TRBD2. V dropped 6 bases and J dropped 6; count of bases not matched to a gene: 6. CDR1 is SNHLY, CDR2 FYNNEI, per germline. The CDR3 length is 13 residues. In DNA, the CDR3 is TGTGCCAGCAGAGATAGCGGGAGAGGCGAGCAGTACTTC. This gives the protein CASRDSGRGEQYF.

The chain carries TRBV6-4 and TRBJ1-1; unclear D gene. The ends were cut back, 6 bases at V and 2 bases at J, with 16 bases in the middle. The CDR3 runs to 15 residues. The germline gives CDR1 MRHNA, CDR2 SNTAGT. CDR3 amino acids: CASRLDGVGNTEAFF. CDR3 DNA: TGTGCCAGCAGACTCGACGGAGTAGGAAACACTGAAGCTTTCTTT.

In this sample, this clone turned up once. The chain has TRBV9 and TRBJ2-1; no reliable D call. CDR3 size: 14 residues. Trimming took 2 bases from V and 4 from J, leaving 10 bases between them. Germline V gives CDR1 SGDLS, CDR2 YYNGEE. The DNA for the CDR3 is TGTGCCAGCAGCGTGGGCACAATATACAATGAGCAGTTCTTC. Translated, it gives CASSVGTIYNEQFF.

This chain uses TRBV19 with TRBJ2-1; TRBD1 might be the D (6 bases). CDR1 is LNHDA, CDR2 SQIVND, per germline (reference sequence). This CDR3 is built from 18 residues. V lost 7 bases to trimming and J lost 8 bases, with 30 bases between them. The CDR3 DNA reads TGTGCCAGTACCAAAGGAACAGGGTGGGTGCGAGCATCCGATGAGCAGTTCTTC. This sequence encodes CASTKGTGWVRASDEQFF.

The chain recombines TRBV11-2 with TRBJ2-1, with TRBD2 identical over 11 bases. The CDR3 extends over 20 amino acids. Germline values: CDR1 SGHAT, CDR2 FQNNGV. With 0 bases clipped from V and 4 bases from J, the junction kept 14 bases outside the gene matches. For the CDR3, the DNA is TGTGCCAGCAGCTTAGATCTTACTAGCGGGAGCGGGGTATTGTACAATGAGCAGTTCTTC. As protein: CASSLDLTSGSGVLYNEQFF.

The CDR3 region is CATRTSGVSYNEQFF. CDR3 nucleotide sequence: TGCGCCACCAGGACTAGCGGGGTTTCCTACAATGAGCAGTTCTTC. This chain joins TRBV5-1 and TRBJ2-1; 12 nucleotides agree with TRBD2. Germline V gives CDR1 SGHRS, CDR2 YFSETQ. The CDR3 covers 15 residues. Trimming at V came to 9 bases and at J to 1 base, leaving 5 bases not matched to a gene.

The chain couples TRBV10-1 to TRBJ2-5; no clear D gene. Germline CDR1 reads WNHNN; CDR2 reads SYGVQD (reference sequence). The CDR3 covers 13 residues. The ends were cut back, 2 bases at V and 4 bases at J, with 8 bases in the middle. CDR3 in amino acids: CASSEGPGETQYF. The CDR3 DNA reads as TGCGCCAGCAGTGAGGGTCCGGGAGAGACCCAGTACTTC.

V and J are TRBV28 and TRBJ1-1; D possibly corresponds to TRBD1 (6 bases). Trimming left V 4 bases short and J 1 base short, with 16 bases between. In germline, CDR1 is MDHEN, CDR2 SYDVKM. The length of the CDR3 is 16 residues. The CDR3 nucleotides read TGTGCCAGCAGTTCCCCCGGGGGGGCTCCGAACACTGAAGCTTTCTTT. Its translation is CASSSPGGAPNTEAFF.

This clone showed up just once. This rearrangement joins TRBV6-4 to TRBJ2-2, with 13 bases lining up with TRBD2. V shed 0 bases, J shed 4 bases, and the junction held 8 bases outside the gene matches. The CDR3 has 19 amino acids. Germline V gene lookup returns CDR1 MRHNA and CDR2 SNTAGT. CDR3 loop: CASSDSLLAGGPSTGELFF. Here the CDR3 DNA reads TGTGCCAGCAGTGACTCGCTACTAGCGGGAGGGCCTTCCACCGGGGAGCTGTTTTTT.

V and J are TRBV3-1 (or the pseudogene TRBV3-2) and TRBJ2-3; TRBD2 matches 9 bases. Trimming at V came to 2 bases and at J to 3 bases, leaving 15 bases not matched to a gene. The germline gives CDR1 LGHDT, CDR2 YNNKEL (reference sequence). The length of the CDR3 is 19 residues. The CDR3 sequence: CASSQPRGGPLLETDTQYF. DNA of the CDR3: TGTGCCAGCAGCCAACCGCGGGGGGGCCCACTCTTAGAAACAGATACGCAGTATTTT.

This rearrangement joins TRBV29-1 to TRBJ2-7; no definite D call. This CDR3 spans 11 amino acids. CDR1 is SQVTM, CDR2 ANQGSEA, per germline. Deletions cut 5 bases from V and 2 bases from J, with 7 bases between. CDR3 sequence (DNA): TGCAGCGTTCAGGTCCCCTACGAGCAGTACTTC. Residues: CSVQVPYEQYF.

This chain uses TRBV15 with TRBJ2-7; D is unclear. CDR3 length: 13 amino acids. V lost 2 bases to trimming and J lost 0 bases, with 5 bases between them. Germline V gene lookup returns CDR1 LNHNV and CDR2 YYDKDF (reference sequence). Written as DNA, the CDR3 is TGTGCCACCAGCAGATTCCTCTCCTACGAGCAGTACTTC. Its translation: CATSRFLSYEQYF. The full variable domain, completed using reference TRBV15 and TRBJ2-7, is DAMVIQNPRYQVTQFGKPVTLSCSQTLNHNVMYWYQQKSSQAPKLLFHYYDKDFNNEADTPDNFQSRRPNTSFCFLDIRSPGLGDTAMYLCATSRFLSYEQYFGPGTRLTVT.

This clone was counted a few times. The CDR3 DNA reads as TGTGCCAGCAGTCTCTCCCTCGGGGGAGGGGGTCGCACTGAAGCTTTCTTT. Amino acids: CASSLSLGGGGRTEAFF. V gene TRBV28 combines with J gene TRBJ1-1; maybe TRBD1 (6 bases). This CDR3 region has 17 residues. Deletions cut 5 bases from V and 4 bases from J, with 23 bases between. The germline V gene encodes CDR1 MDHEN and CDR2 SYDVKM.

The V and J genes are TRBV27 and TRBJ2-1; 13 bases are shared with TRBD2. CDR1 and CDR2 (germline): MNHEY, SMNVEV (reference sequence). The CDR3 runs 19 residues. V shed 1 base, J shed 7 bases, and the junction held 13 bases outside the gene matches. CDR3 sequence reads: CASSLFPLLAGGIVNEQFF. CDR3 in DNA: TGTGCCAGCAGTTTATTTCCTCTACTAGCGGGGGGGATTGTGAATGAGCAGTTCTTC.

This clone appeared once. This rearrangement joins TRBV13 to TRBJ2-3, with no clear D. V gave up 5 bases and J gave up 4 bases, with 10 bases separating them. The CDR3 runs 13 residues. Germline V gene sequence: CDR1 PRHDT, CDR2 FYEKMQ (reference sequence). The CDR3 spells CASSPTEADTQYF. The CDR3 coding sequence is TGTGCCAGCAGCCCTACCGAGGCAGATACGCAGTATTTT.

The chain uses TRBV5-1 and TRBJ2-7, with 9 bases matching TRBD1. Germline V CDR1 and CDR2: SGHRS, YFSETQ. J gave up 2 bases and V 1 base, and 7 bases lay outside the gene matches. The length of the CDR3 is 16 residues. The CDR3 is CASSLSTGTGTYEQYF. The CDR3 nucleotides read TGCGCCAGCAGCTTGAGTACCGGGACAGGGACCTACGAGCAGTACTTC.